One sample yielded the 24 T cell receptor beta chains listed below, sequenced in a study of Graves' ophthalmopathy and Graves' hyperthyroidism. Amplification targeted the TCR beta CDR3 regions, with RNA transcripts as the source material. RT-PCR in the first round used HTBI primers; a second-round multiplex PCR followed. Via MiXCR, TCRdb re-called the multiplex PCR reads, giving one row per CDR3 protein. The sample holds 500,000 to 700,000 distinct CDR3 sequences; under 40% are singletons and the top ten take about 4%. Sequencing input: peripheral blood or thyroid tissue (not recorded which). The receptors derive from an adult man with Graves' hyperthyroidism.

This clonotype was counted many times. The gene calls are TRBV19 and TRBJ1-1; D ambiguous. Germline V CDR1 and CDR2: LNHDA, SQIVND (reference sequence). Trimming took off 5 bases at V and 4 bases at J, with 8 bases between the two ends. CDR3 length: 12 residues. CDR3 loop: CASSRGITEAFF. Written as DNA, the CDR3 is TGTGCCAGTAGTCGGGGAATCACTGAAGCTTTCTTT.

This clonotype was detected ten times or more. This chain joins TRBV2 and TRBJ2-7; 9 bases are a match to TRBD1. The CDR3 is 13 amino acids. CDR1 is SNHLY, CDR2 FYNNEI, per germline. V was clipped by 6 bases and J by 4 bases; unmatched bases: 4. The CDR3 region is CASRGQGSYEQYF. The CDR3 DNA reads TGTGCCAGCAGGGGACAGGGATCGTACGAGCAGTACTTC.

This clonotype was found many times. The V and J genes are TRBV5-1 and TRBJ1-1; a weak D match, TRBD1 (6 bases). Trimming shortened V by 4 bases and J by 5 bases, and 15 bases separated the two germline ends. CDR1 is SGHRS and CDR2 is YFSETQ in the germline V gene. This CDR3 has 14 residues. CDR3 in DNA: TGCGCCAGCAGCCCGTCAGGGGTGGGGACTGAAGCTTTCTTT. Its protein is CASSPSGVGTEAFF.

This chain connects TRBV12-3 or TRBV12-4 to TRBJ1-6; 7 bases match TRBD1. The V segment lost 2 bases and the J segment 9 bases; nucleotides outside the gene matches: 7. The CDR3 has 15 amino acids. CDR3 in DNA: TGTGCCAGCAGTTTACCAGGGGGGCCTGGTTCACCCCTCCACTTT. This encodes CASSLPGGPGSPLHF.

This clonotype showed up many times. J is TRBJ2-7 and V is TRBV7-9; D uncertain. The J call is in doubt because the DNA end fits TRBJ2-1 better. This CDR3 has 11 amino acids. The V gene's germline CDR1 is SEHNR and CDR2 FQNEAQ (reference sequence). CDR3: CASSLVSEQFF. In DNA form, the CDR3 reads TGTGCCAGCAGCTTAGTCAGTGAGCAGTTCTTC.

A single count supports this clonotype. The J gene is TRBJ2-7, the V gene TRBV19, with 7 positions matching TRBD1. Germline CDR1 is LNHDA and CDR2 is SQIVND (reference sequence). V dropped 5 bases and J dropped 0; count of bases not matched to a gene: 4. The CDR3 totals 14 residues. The CDR3 region has the DNA TGTGCCAGTAGTCGGGGACAGTTCTCCTACGAGCAGTACTTC. Protein: CASSRGQFSYEQYF.

This clonotype has a count of ten or more. This chain links TRBV9 with TRBJ1-6, with 7 bases fitting TRBD1. The J segment lost 8 bases and the V segment lost 4 bases, leaving 9 bases of the junction unmatched. Germline assignment: CDR1 SGDLS and CDR2 YYNGEE. CDR3 size: 15 residues. This CDR3 reads CASSPREGADSPLHF. CDR3 DNA sequence: TGTGCCAGCAGCCCCAGGGAGGGGGCCGATTCACCCCTCCACTTT.

This clonotype occurred many times. J is TRBJ2-5 and V is TRBV29-1, with D possibly matching TRBD2 (6 bases). V lost 0 bases to trimming and J lost 5 bases, with 10 bases between them. The CDR3 consists of 13 residues. Per the germline V gene, CDR1 is SQVTM and CDR2 is ANQGSEA. The CDR3, as DNA: TGCAGCGTTGAAGATGGGGGGTCCGAGACCCAGTACTTC. This sequence encodes CSVEDGGSETQYF.

This clonotype has only a few counts. The CDR3 DNA follows: TGTGCCAGCTCTCCTACAGGGGAGCCCTCCTACGAGCAGTACTTC. This encodes CASSPTGEPSYEQYF. The chain links TRBV18 to TRBJ2-7, with TRBD1 identical over 7 bases. V shed 6 bases, J shed 0 bases, and the junction held 8 bases outside the gene matches. There are 15 residues in the CDR3. Germline values: CDR1 KGHSH, CDR2 LQKENI.

This clonotype was recorded at least ten times. The genes are TRBV5-1 and TRBJ2-7; D gene unclear. The CDR3 is 13 residues long. In germline, CDR1 is SGHRS, CDR2 YFSETQ. V was trimmed by 4 bases and J by 0 bases, leaving 8 bases between them. In DNA form, the CDR3 reads TGCGCCAGCAGCACGATGAGCTCCTACGAGCAGTACTTC. It translates to CASSTMSSYEQYF.

The table lists this clonotype with a count of one. A clone one base away is much larger, so this may be a read error. The V call is TRBV2, the J call TRBJ2-5; D possibly uses TRBD1 or TRBD2 (5 bases each). CDR3 size: 15 residues. CDR1 and CDR2 from the germline V gene are SNHLY and FYNNEI. In DNA, the CDR3 is TGCGCCAGCAGCCAGGGAACGGACTGGCAAGAGACCCAGTACTTC. This translates into CASSQGTDWQETQYF. The whole variable domain, filled in from reference TRBV2 and TRBJ2-5, reads EPEVTQTPSHQVTQMGQEVILRCVPISNHLYFYWYRQILGQKVEFLVSFYNNEISEKSEIFDDQFSVERPDGSNFTLKIRSTKLEDSAMYFCASSQGTDWQETQYFGPGTRLLVL.

The rearrangement joins TRBV15 to TRBJ2-7, with 9 bases lining up with TRBD2. V lost 0 bases to trimming and J lost 2 bases; unmatched junction nucleotides: 2. CDR1 is LNHNV, CDR2 YYDKDF, per germline (reference sequence). The CDR3 extends over 15 amino acids. The CDR3 sequence: CATSRDLAGTYEQYF. Here the CDR3 DNA reads TGTGCCACCAGCAGAGATCTAGCGGGGACCTACGAGCAGTACTTC.

This chain joins TRBV12-3 or TRBV12-4 and TRBJ2-5; tentatively, D is TRBD2 (6 bases). The tail of the sequence fits TRBJ2-4 better, so the J call may be wrong. This CDR3 is 15 amino acids long. The CDR3 spells CASSFGADGGNIQYF. The CDR3 coding sequence is TGTGCCAGCAGTTTTGGGGCCGACGGGGGAAACATTCAGTACTTC.

The rearrangement uses TRBV9 and TRBJ2-2; tentatively, D is TRBD1 (5 bases). The CDR3 sequence is 16 residues long. Trimming took off 0 bases at V and 1 base at J, with 10 bases between the two ends. CDR1 SGDLS and CDR2 YYNGEE come from the germline V gene. CDR3 in amino acids: CASSVAHQGNTGELFF. CDR3 nucleotides: TGTGCCAGCAGCGTAGCCCATCAGGGGAACACCGGGGAGCTGTTTTTT.

As to this clonotype: This may be a read error, as it is one base from a much larger clone. This chain links TRBV7-9 with TRBJ1-1; D gene ambiguous. The CDR3 is 14 amino acids. Germline V lookup: CDR1 SEHNR, CDR2 FQNEAQ (reference sequence). CDR3 in DNA: TGTGCCAGCAGCTTAGGGGGAGTGAACACTGAAGCTTCCTTT. Its protein is CASSLGGVNTEASF.

This clonotype was seen ten or more times. V and J are TRBV10-3 and TRBJ1-4, with no clear D. The V end was cut by 4 bases, the J end by 2 bases, with 14 bases between. Germline V gives CDR1 ENHRY, CDR2 SYGVKD. CDR3 size: 16 residues. The CDR3 DNA reads TGTGCCATCAGTGCCCACGGGAGGTCCACTAATGAAAAACTGTTTTTT. Its protein is CAISAHGRSTNEKLFF.

This clonotype appeared many times. The genes are TRBV5-1 and TRBJ1-5; 9 positions match TRBD1. The CDR3 is made up of 14 amino acids. After removal of 4 bases from V and 7 bases from J, the junction contained 6 bases not matched to a gene. Germline CDR1 reads SGHRS; CDR2 reads YFSETQ. CDR3 region: CASSPEQGAQPQHF. In DNA form, the CDR3 reads TGCGCCAGCAGCCCCGAACAGGGGGCCCAGCCCCAGCATTTT.

The rearrangement joins TRBV2 to TRBJ2-5, with a possible D match to TRBD2 (7 bases). The ends were cut back, 6 bases at V and 5 bases at J, with 19 bases in the middle. The CDR3 consists of 15 residues. Germline CDR1 is SNHLY and CDR2 is FYNNEI. The CDR3, as DNA: TGTGCCAGCAGAGACCCGGGGGGCCTGGGGGAGACCCAGTACTTC. Amino acids: CASRDPGGLGETQYF.

The chain recombines TRBV2 with TRBJ2-1; D remains unclear. V dropped 6 bases and J dropped 9 bases, with 6 bases sitting between them. The CDR3 runs 10 residues. The V gene's germline CDR1 is SNHLY and CDR2 FYNNEI. Here the CDR3 reads CASRFIEQFF. The CDR3, as DNA: TGTGCCAGCAGATTTATTGAGCAGTTCTTC. The full variable domain, with the rest looked up from reference TRBV2 and TRBJ2-1, is EPEVTQTPSHQVTQMGQEVILRCVPISNHLYFYWYRQILGQKVEFLVSFYNNEISEKSEIFDDQFSVERPDGSNFTLKIRSTKLEDSAMYFCASRFIEQFFGPGTRLTVL.

This clonotype was seen only a few times. V and J are TRBV20-1 and TRBJ2-5, with a weak D call TRBD1 (5 bases). Trimming left V 6 bases short and J 2 bases short, with 16 bases between. CDR3 length: 14 amino acids. Per the germline V gene, CDR1 is DFQATT and CDR2 is SNEGSKA (reference sequence). The CDR3 protein is CSARKGSGQETQYF. CDR3 DNA sequence: TGCAGTGCCCGAAAGGGGTCAGGGCAAGAGACCCAGTACTTC.

The V and J genes are TRBV10-2 and TRBJ1-1; no definite D call. Germline V lookup: CDR1 WSHSY, CDR2 SAAADI. The CDR3 has 11 amino acids. The V end lost 8 bases, the J end lost 3 bases, and 7 bases lay between the germline ends. Written as DNA, the CDR3 is TGCGCCAGCGTTGGGTACACTGAAGCTTTCTTT. It translates to CASVGYTEAFF.

V is TRBV7-2 and J is TRBJ2-1, with 7 nucleotides matching TRBD2. With 2 bases clipped from V and 3 bases from J, the junction kept 7 bases outside the gene matches. CDR3 size: 16 residues. From germline, CDR1 is SGHTA and CDR2 FQGNSA. The CDR3 DNA reads TGTGCCAGCAGCTTAAACGGCCTAGCGGTCTACAATGAGCAGTTCTTC. Translating gives CASSLNGLAVYNEQFF.

This clonotype came up a few times. The chain has TRBV4-1 and TRBJ2-7; D is ambiguous. The CDR3 covers 14 residues. Between the trimmed V and J ends, which lost 0 bases and 3 bases, there was a span of 9 bases. Per germline, CDR1 MGHRA and CDR2 YSYEKL. The CDR3 DNA sequence: TGCGCCAGCAGCCAAGATGAACAGATCTACGAGCAGTACTTC. Its translation is CASSQDEQIYEQYF.

The chain couples TRBV12-3 or TRBV12-4 to TRBJ1-3; no firm D call. The CDR3 length is 15 residues. The ends were cut back, 6 bases at V and 0 bases at J, with 12 bases in the middle. The CDR3 nucleotides are TGTGCCAGCAGGCCAAATTACAGCTCTGGAAACACCATATATTTT. Translated, it gives CASRPNYSSGNTIYF.